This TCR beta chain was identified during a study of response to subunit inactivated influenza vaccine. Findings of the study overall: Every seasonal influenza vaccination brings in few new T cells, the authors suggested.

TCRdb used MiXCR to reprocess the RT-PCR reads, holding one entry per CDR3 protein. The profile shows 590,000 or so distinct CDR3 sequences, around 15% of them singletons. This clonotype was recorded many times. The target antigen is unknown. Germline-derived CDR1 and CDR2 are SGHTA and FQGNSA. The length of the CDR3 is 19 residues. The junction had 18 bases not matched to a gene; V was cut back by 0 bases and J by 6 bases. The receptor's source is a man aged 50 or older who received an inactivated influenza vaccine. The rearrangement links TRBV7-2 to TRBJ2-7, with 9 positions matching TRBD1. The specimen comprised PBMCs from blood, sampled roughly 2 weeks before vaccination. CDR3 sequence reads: CASSLARTGTGTSLREQYF. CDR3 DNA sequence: TGTGCCAGCAGCTTAGCCCGGACAGGGACAGGGACTTCTCTCCGCGAGCAGTACTTC.